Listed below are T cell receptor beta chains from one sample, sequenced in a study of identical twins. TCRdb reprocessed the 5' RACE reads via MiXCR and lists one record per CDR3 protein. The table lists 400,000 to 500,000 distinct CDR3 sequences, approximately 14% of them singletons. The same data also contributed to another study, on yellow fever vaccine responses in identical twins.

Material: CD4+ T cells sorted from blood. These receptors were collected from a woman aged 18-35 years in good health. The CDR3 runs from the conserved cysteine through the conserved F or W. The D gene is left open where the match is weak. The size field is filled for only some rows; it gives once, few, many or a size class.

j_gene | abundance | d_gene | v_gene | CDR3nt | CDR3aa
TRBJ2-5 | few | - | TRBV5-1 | TGCGCCAGCAGCCCGGGACCGGGCGCGGTAGAGACCCAGTACTTC | CASSPGPGAVETQYF
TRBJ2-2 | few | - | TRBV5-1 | TGCGCCAGCAGCTACCCTGCGAGCACCGGGGAGCTGTTTTTT | CASSYPASTGELFF
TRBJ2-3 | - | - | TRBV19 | TGTGCCAGTAGTATGGTCGGACATTCCCAGTATTTT | CASSMVGHSQYF
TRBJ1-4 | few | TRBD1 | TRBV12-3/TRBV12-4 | TGTGCCAGCAGGAGAACAGGGGTTCCTGAAAAACTGTTTTTT | CASRRTGVPEKLFF
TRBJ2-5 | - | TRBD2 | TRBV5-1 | TGCGCCAGCAGCTCGGGGGGGCTCTTAGAGACCCAGTACTTC | CASSSGGLLETQYF
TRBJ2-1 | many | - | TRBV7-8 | TGTGCCAGCAGCTTAGCCCTGACAGGAACGTACAATGAGCAGTTCTTC | CASSLALTGTYNEQFF
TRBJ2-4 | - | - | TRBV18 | TGTGCCAGCTCACCACCCCCGAGGGACATTCAGTACTTC | CASSPPPRDIQYF
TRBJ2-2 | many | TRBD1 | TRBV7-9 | TGTGCCAGCAGCTCGGACAGGGGGCTGGCCGGGGAGCTGTTTTTT | CASSSDRGLAGELFF
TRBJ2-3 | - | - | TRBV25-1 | TGTGCCAGCAGTGATCGTGGAGGCTTGGGGACAGATACGCAGTATTTT | CASSDRGGLGTDTQYF
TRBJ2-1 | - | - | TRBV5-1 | TGCGCCAGCAGCCTAACGGGTCTAAGCTCCTACAATGAGCAGTTCTTC | CASSLTGLSSYNEQFF
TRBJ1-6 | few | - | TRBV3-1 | TGTGCCAGCAGCCAAGGGGAGTCACCCCTCCACTTT | CASSQGESPLHF
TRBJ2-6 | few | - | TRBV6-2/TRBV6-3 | TGTGCCAGCAGTAAGACGGAATTACTCTCTGGGGCCAACGTCCTGACTTTC | CASSKTELLSGANVLTF
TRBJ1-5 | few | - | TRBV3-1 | TGTGCCAGCAGCCAAGGCGGGACAATGCCCCAGCATTTT | CASSQGGTMPQHF
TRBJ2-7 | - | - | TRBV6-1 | TGTGCCAGCAGTGAATCAGGCTCAGCCTACGAGCAGTACTTC | CASSESGSAYEQYF
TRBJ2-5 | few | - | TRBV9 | TGTGCCAGCAGCGCCCGGCCTGGGTGGGAGACCCAGTACTTC | CASSARPGWETQYF
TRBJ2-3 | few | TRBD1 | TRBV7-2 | TGTGCCAGCAGCTTAGGCGGACAGGGATGGGCAGATACGCAGTATTTT | CASSLGGQGWADTQYF